These 9 T cell receptor beta chains came from one sample sequenced in a study of blood T cell repertoires in COVID-19 (dated by TCRdb to 2018 to 2020). Library generation was performed with the immunoSEQ multiplex PCR assay. TCRdb mirrors the immuneACCESS table, restricted to in-frame sequences. Some clones are absent from its copies; in checked studies, under half trace to an unresolved V gene, and the reason for the others is unknown. This sample has about 140,000 clones in its table, and about four fifths of those were observed once. Together, the top ten hold 8.9% of the sample. The sequenced sample consisted of peripheral blood. These receptors were obtained from a man aged 25-45 years with COVID-19, enrolled during active disease.

This clone appeared once. This chain uses TRBV28 with TRBJ1-5; possibly TRBD1 for D (6 bases). This CDR3 is built from 12 residues. Trimming left V 7 bases short and J 6 bases short, with 10 bases between. Germline-derived CDR1 and CDR2 are MDHEN and SYDVKM. CDR3 residues: CASTAGVQPQHF. Written as DNA, the CDR3 is TGTGCCAGCACGGCAGGGGTTCAGCCCCAGCATTTT.

The CDR3 nucleotides read TGTGCCAGTTCTCTTTCAGGAGGGGCGAACACTGAAGCTTTCTTT. It encodes CASSLSGGANTEAFF. V gene TRBV19 combines with J gene TRBJ1-1; D may be TRBD1 (5 bases). CDR3 size: 15 residues. Germline values: CDR1 LNHDA, CDR2 SQIVND (reference sequence). V was clipped by 8 bases and J by 1 base, with 17 bases between them.

This chain uses TRBV30 with TRBJ1-5; TRBD1 matches at 11 bases. The germline V gene has CDR1 GTSNPN and CDR2 SVGIG (reference sequence). CDR3 length equals 16 residues. V gave up 0 bases and J gave up 4 bases; unmatched junction bases: 5. DNA for the CDR3: TGTGCCTGGAGTGTACCCGGGACAGGGGGTAATCAGCCCCAGCATTTT. Amino acids: CAWSVPGTGGNQPQHF.

The genes are TRBV5-8 and TRBJ1-1; TRBD1 matches 7 bases. V gave up 3 bases and J gave up 5 bases; unmatched junction bases: 16. The CDR3 sequence is 17 residues long. Looked up from germline, CDR1 is SGHTS and CDR2 is YDEGEE. The CDR3 nucleotides are TGTGCCAGCAGCTCTCTTGAGTTTTCTTCAGGGGGAACTGAAGCTTTCTTT. Residues: CASSSLEFSSGGTEAFF.

J is TRBJ2-7 and V is TRBV10-3; 9 bases match TRBD1. V shed 7 bases and J 4 bases; nucleotides not matched to a gene: 5. There are 13 residues in the CDR3. Germline loops: CDR1 ENHRY, CDR2 SYGVKD. The CDR3 spells CAINPGQGYEQYF. Written as DNA, the CDR3 is TGTGCCATCAACCCGGGACAGGGATACGAGCAGTACTTC.

CDR3 in DNA: TGTGCCAGCAGTTCACCTAGCTCTATGAGGAATGAGCAGTTCTTC. Its protein is CASSSPSSMRNEQFF. The V gene is TRBV6-6, the J gene TRBJ2-1, with D perhaps matching TRBD2 (5 bases). The CDR3 extends over 15 amino acids. Germline CDR1 and CDR2: MNHNY and SVGAGI (reference sequence). Trimming cost V 4 bases and J 7 bases, with 17 bases left between them.

The chain has TRBV9 and TRBJ1-3; 9 bases line up with TRBD1. Germline V gene sequence: CDR1 SGDLS, CDR2 YYNGEE. With V trimmed by 4 bases and J by 0 bases, 11 bases remained unmatched. The length of the CDR3 is 18 residues. CDR3 sequence (DNA): TGTGCCAGCAGCCCATCCGGGACAGGGAATCCCTCTGGAAACACCATATATTTT. The encoded protein is CASSPSGTGNPSGNTIYF.

This clone turned up a few times. The rearrangement links TRBV11-2 to TRBJ1-2; unclear D gene. Trimming removed 3 bases at V and 2 bases at J, with 7 bases between. The CDR3 loop spans 13 amino acids. Germline values: CDR1 SGHAT, CDR2 FQNNGV. The chain's CDR3 is CASSLELNYGYTF. The CDR3 nucleotides read TGTGCCAGCAGCTTGGAGTTGAACTATGGCTACACCTTC.

The table lists this clone with many counts. Other DNA sequences from this sample encode an identical CDR3 as well. The chain recombines TRBV27 with TRBJ2-5; 7 bases map to TRBD1. Germline trimming cut 4 bases from V and 0 bases from J; bases unmatched to any gene: 2. The CDR3 has 14 amino acids. CDR1 is MNHEY and CDR2 is SMNVEV in the germline V gene (reference sequence). Here the CDR3 DNA reads TGTGCCAGCAGTTGGGACAGCTACCAAGAGACCCAGTACTTC. This encodes CASSWDSYQETQYF.